This T cell receptor beta chain was observed in a study of cytomegalovirus exposure and HLA in healthy donors (dated by TCRdb to the late 2010s). In the study overall: An earlier analysis of roughly 500 of the donors reported about 290 Gb of sequence data and 100 million to 140 million unique TCR beta sequences from about 180 million T cells. All discovery cohort repertoires had been generated on a single sequencing platform. Of the roughly 390 genotyped donors, 75% to 85% were placed in the genetic ancestry cluster associated with self-reported Caucasian donors. Rather than using new phenotypic data, the later analysis identified candidate immune exposures from TCR beta sequences and from how often those sequences occurred across donors. Alongside the repertoire data, information on donor age, sex, ethnicity and CMV serostatus was compiled. A separate validation cohort of roughly 110 different subjects was used in addition to the 666-subject first cohort. To predict cytomegalovirus infection status, the study combined high-throughput TCR immunosequencing, statistical association of individual TCRs with disease status, and machine learning. A later analysis re-examined previously published TCR beta repertoires from over 500 donors and added high-resolution HLA genotyping to investigate patterns of TCR occurrence. The study aimed to test whether signatures of past pathogen exposure could be identified by cataloging public T cell receptors. Among about 360 genotyped donors of the cohort, an average of around 240,000 unique TCR beta nucleotide sequences were sequenced per donor, approximately 20% of them non-productive. Four to six DR-DQ haplotypes were handled as single units for association and clustering, since linkage in the cohort was strong. Roughly 300 gigabases of sequencing data and tens of millions of unique TCR sequences were included in an early release covering roughly 700 HLA-typed donors. The number of donors typed differed by locus, with about 629-640 for A, B, C, DRB1 and DQB1, about 500 for DQA1, about 610 for DPA1, and some 440 for DPB1. To decide whether each TCR beta V gene segment behaved as functional or pseudogenic, an earlier analysis of 587 of the donors relied on high-throughput TCR beta sequencing. Genome-wide SNP genotypes for about 55% of the roughly 670 donors were used in a later genetic analysis, which treated that subset as a discovery cohort. Class I and class II HLA loci were covered by the typing at four-digit resolution. The T cell repertoires of some 670 subjects were profiled by immunosequencing and related to cytomegalovirus serostatus.

The cohort consisted of 600 or so healthy bone marrow donors. At the time of sampling, all cohort members were nominally healthy, though unrecorded immune exposures were likely present. The donor tested CMV seropositive and was one of the 289 seropositive cohort members. A peripheral blood sample was provided by each donor, and peripheral blood mononuclear cells were used for TCR beta sequencing. Genomic DNA was extracted from the blood cell samples with the Qiagen DNeasy Blood Extraction Kit. Worth noting for this clone: The antigen it binds to is not known. The junction and the germline gene differ at one end; a read error may be behind it.

Paper-wide results and their limitations: According to the authors, the approach could potentially be generalized to other disease states and immunological phenotypes. CMV serostatus was the only immune exposure information available for the cohort. HLA typing was unavailable for some donors at each locus, so association tests used only the typed subset. According to a later genetic analysis, donors in an Asian-associated ancestry cluster had fewer N-insertions in productive TCRs than the approximately 690-donor mean. Correlated functional status among segregating V segments might be attributable to linkage disequilibrium, but an unknown experimental factor could not be ruled out. According to a later analysis, most CMV-associated TCR beta chains appeared to be HLA-restricted, and the HLA associations seemed to be driven largely by CMV exposure. A later analysis reported that several top co-occurrence clusters appeared linked to parvovirus B19, influenza, CMV and Epstein-Barr virus. In a later genetic analysis, a missense DCLRE1C variant was associated with V-gene and J-gene trimming of TCR beta chains, and the association was replicated in an independent cohort. Most TCR sequences were seen in very few donors, while some public TCRs were found in many individuals. In the study, some 160 TCR beta chains were listed as associated with cytomegalovirus. The sequencing pipeline was judged likely to have produced a cluster of highly shared sequence variants as a technical artifact. Roughly uniform sequencing depth across donors was assumed in presence/absence analyses, although this assumption may not hold. In both the original and validation cohorts, the classifier was reported to diagnose cytomegalovirus status with high specificity and sensitivity. A later analysis found that TCR association rates varied across HLA loci, with DRB1 alleles showing the most associated TCRs and HLA-C alleles the fewest. Assigning TCR associations to individual alleles was difficult when HLA alleles, especially DR and DQ, strongly co-occurred. An earlier analysis of approximately 500 of the donors showed that most TCR beta V segments appeared in productive rearrangements either about 87% or about 30% of the time, which broadly matched IMGT annotations. At a false discovery rate of 0.05, a later analysis linked fewer than 20,000 TCR beta sequences to specific HLA alleles. A few of the identified cytomegalovirus-associated TCR beta chains were confirmed in vitro to be specific for cytomegalovirus antigens. Compared with equally common non-associated chains, HLA-associated TCR beta chains in a later analysis were more clonally expanded and had lower generation probabilities. Only TCR beta chains were sequenced in this cohort, and the absence of alpha or paired-chain data limited detectable features. A further reported finding was that TCR beta sequences accurately predicted the HLA-A and HLA-B alleles for most subjects in the first cohort. Fewer than 20 rarely observed V segments, including chromosome 9 orphons, were excluded from the earlier analysis of a few hundred of the donors because counts were too low. Some IMGT-functional V segments, including TRBV6-2 and TRBV6-3, could not be distinguished by the 87-base-pair reads and were therefore excluded.

CDR1 SEHNR and CDR2 FQNEAQ are derived from the germline V gene (reference sequence). Including cysteine and phenylalanine, the CDR3 has 12 amino acids. The only DNA kept is the CDR3, 36 bases in frame from the first base. Libraries were built with the immunoSEQ multiplex PCR assay. The multiplex PCR relied on a mix of 60 forward primers for TCR Vbeta segments and 13 reverse primers for TCR Jbeta segments. A multiplex PCR assay on genomic DNA amplified the CDR3 region of rearranged TCR beta genes. Amplified TCR beta libraries were sequenced as 87-base-pair reads on the Illumina HiSeq System. In the paper's pipeline: A later analysis counted some 80 million unique TCR beta chains across the roughly 700 repertoires, and around 9.9 million of these chains were shared by at least two donors. Raw reads were error-corrected and collapsed into unique sequences by a nearest-neighbor algorithm in which closely related sequences were merged to remove PCR and sequencing errors. To assign V, D and J gene segments, CDR3 sequences were aligned to IMGT reference sequences. For a sequence to be retained, a match of at least six nucleotides was required to both a V gene segment and a J gene segment. A rearrangement was called productive if the CDR3 had no stop codons and remained in frame with V and J, and every other rearrangement was called non-productive. Following IMGT convention, CDR3 was defined as the stretch from the second conserved V-encoded cysteine up to the conserved J-encoded phenylalanine. In an earlier analysis of more than 550 of the donors, sequences lacking an unambiguous match to a single V gene segment were excluded. An earlier analysis of approximately 590 of the donors called V segments functional above 56.7% productive rearrangements and segregating when the between-donor standard deviation exceeded 5%. A statistical classification framework was built to diagnose cytomegalovirus status from the catalog of TCR beta chain sequences. In a later analysis, TCR nucleotide sequences were compared against IMGT/GENE-DB human TR gene sequences so that V and J genes could be assigned. The TCRdist pipeline was used in a later analysis to assign CDR3 sequences and most-parsimonious VDJ recombination scenarios. In a later analysis, each TCR beta chain was defined by its CDR3 amino acid sequence together with its V-gene family, and reads lacking a unique V-gene family were excluded. In a later analysis, several hundred highly shared, low-generation-probability nucleotide sequences were removed to address suspected cross-contamination and a sequencing artifact. For each public chain, a later analysis derived a clonal expansion index from normalized ranks of inferred template counts within each repertoire. In a later analysis, generation probabilities were computed with a VDJ recombination model fitted to out-of-frame rearrangements, and the resulting probabilities were checked against IGoR. In a later analysis, TCR-TCR, TCR-HLA and TCR-CMV co-occurrence was scored with hypergeometric tests, and a repertoire-size bias correction was applied to TCR pairs. To estimate false discovery rates, a later analysis permuted the HLA or CMV assignments 20 times. A later analysis grouped co-occurring TCRs with DBSCAN, adding TCRdist sequence similarity when clustering within HLA-allele-positive subsets. For co-occurrence clustering, repertoires with fewer than 30,000 or more than 120,000 public chains were excluded, along with five repertoires with anomalous nucleotide sharing. TCRdb mirrors the immuneACCESS table, restricted to in-frame sequences. Some clones are absent from its copies; in checked studies, under half trace to an unresolved V gene, and the reason for the others is unknown. V, J and clone size reflect that table, while D and trimming were determined from the DNA. This sample is represented by over 120,000 clones; about two thirds of them were singletons. The ten largest clones capture roughly 2% of the sample.

This TCR came from a woman aged 60-75 years in good health and CMV-seropositive. This chain is built from TRBV7-9 and TRBJ2-7; TRBD1 is possibly the D segment (6 matching bases). The sequenced material came from PBMCs. Here the CDR3 is given as CSSSPQGYEQYF. The base sequence is TGTTCCAGCAGTCCACAGGGCTACGAGCAGTACTTC.